The 5 T cell receptor beta chains below all came from one sample that was sequenced in a study of T cell clonality in common variable immunodeficiency. Produced via immunoSEQ multiplex PCR; TCRdb's table is partial and in-frame only. The sample contains about 66,000 clones, none of them singletons. Source material: peripheral blood mononuclear cells. The receptor source for this set is a person between 18 and 69 years old in good health.

This clone has ten or more counts. The CDR3 goes on 3 residues after the read ends, and that part is filled in from the germline J gene. The gene calls are TRBV5-4 and TRBJ1-1; 7 nucleotides align to TRBD1. CDR1 and CDR2 from the germline V gene are SGHNT and YYREEE (reference sequence). The CDR3 totals 14 residues. With V trimmed by 0 bases and J by 3 bases, 2 bases remained unmatched. CDR3: CASSLVRGDTEAFF. The sequenced part of the CDR3 DNA is TGTGCCAGCAGCTTGGTCAGGGGGGACACTGAA.

In this sample, this clone turned up many times. The read halts 3 residues ahead of the CDR3 end, with the missing end drawn from the germline J gene. This chain links TRBV20-1 with TRBJ2-1; 11 bases fit TRBD2. Germline CDR1 is DFQATT and CDR2 is SNEGSKA (reference sequence). This CDR3 is built from 16 residues. The V gene end was trimmed by 2 bases and the J gene end by 6 bases; junction bases not matched to a gene: 9. The CDR3 loop reads CSARTPTSGDFNEQFF. The sequenced part of the CDR3 DNA is TGCAGTGCTAGAACCCCGACTAGCGGGGATTTCAATGAG.

This clone appeared a few times. The CDR3 end is not reached by the read, which stops 3 residues before it; the germline J gene fills it in. The chain is built from TRBV19 and TRBJ2-4; 7 nucleotides agree with TRBD1. Germline CDR1 and CDR2: LNHDA and SQIVND (reference sequence). The CDR3 runs 13 residues. The CDR3 spells CASRGTEGYGQYF. The CDR3 bases that were read are TGTGCCAGTAGGGGGACAGAAGGCTATGGT.

This clone was recorded at least ten times. The CDR3 extends 3 residues past the end of the read, so its final part is completed from the germline J gene. The V and J genes are TRBV6-1 and TRBJ1-2; D is undetermined. The V gene lost 6 bases and the J gene lost 4 bases, with 9 bases spanning the gap. CDR3 length equals 12 residues. Germline assignment: CDR1 MNHNS and CDR2 SASEGT. The CDR3 sequence is CASREQLYGYTF. The DNA read from the CDR3 is TGTGCCAGCAGGGAACAACTCTATGGC.

A note on this clone: The read comes to an end 3 residues before the CDR3 does, leaving the germline J gene to fill in the end. The rearrangement joins TRBV7-8 to TRBJ1-1; 7 bases map to TRBD1. Unmatched junction bases numbered 16, after V lost 4 bases and J lost 5 bases. This CDR3 has 17 residues. Germline V gene sequence: CDR1 SGHVS, CDR2 FQNEAQ. This CDR3 is CASSSFFSTGRSTEAFF. Incomplete CDR3 DNA: TGTGCCAGCAGCTCCTTTTTCTCGACAGGGCGAAGTACTGAA.